A single sample gave rise to the 26 T cell receptor beta chains below, sequenced in a study of blood T cell repertoires in COVID-19. This table comes from immunoSEQ multiplex PCR, and its TCRdb copy is limited to in-frame clones, with some not included. The table records roughly 86,000 clones, roughly 91% of them present only once. The specimen was peripheral blood. These receptors originate from a woman in her forties or fifties in a cohort sampled during active COVID-19.

The chain uses TRBV29-1 and TRBJ1-1; 8 bases line up with TRBD1. Germline V gives CDR1 SQVTM, CDR2 ANQGSEA. With V trimmed by 8 bases and J by 11 bases, 7 bases remained unmatched. This CDR3 is built from 10 residues. The DNA of the CDR3 is TGCAGCATCCGGGACAGGACGGCTTTCTTT. It codes for CSIRDRTAFF.

The chain uses TRBV7-9 and TRBJ1-2; 12 bases fit TRBD1. V shed 3 bases and J 2 bases; nucleotides not matched to a gene: 7. The CDR3 contains 17 residues. Germline values: CDR1 SEHNR, CDR2 FQNEAQ (reference sequence). The CDR3 DNA reads TGTGCCAGCAGCTTGTCCGGGACAGGGGGCACCAACTATGGCTACACCTTC. Amino acid sequence: CASSLSGTGGTNYGYTF.

The chain recombines TRBV7-9 with TRBJ1-4, with D tentatively TRBD1 (6 bases). CDR1 is SEHNR and CDR2 is FQNEAQ in the germline V gene (reference sequence). The length of the CDR3 is 15 residues. The V gene lost 1 base and the J gene lost 4 bases, with 10 bases spanning the gap. The CDR3 bases are TGTGCCAGCAGCTTAGGACAGGTCCTTAATGAAAAACTGTTTTTT. This encodes CASSLGQVLNEKLFF.

This sequence joins TRBV4-1 and TRBJ1-2; 10 positions match TRBD1. The germline CDR1 and CDR2 sequences are MGHRA and YSYEKL. This CDR3 region has 14 residues. The ends lost 2 bases at V and 8 bases at J; junction bases unmatched: 5. The CDR3 here is CASSQPGQGNGYTF. CDR3 DNA: TGCGCCAGCAGCCAACCGGGACAGGGGAACGGCTACACCTTC.

This clone showed up just once. The chain recombines TRBV7-9 with TRBJ2-5; D not certain. In germline, CDR1 is SEHNR, CDR2 FQNEAQ (reference sequence). The V gene lost 3 bases and the J gene lost 3 bases, with 8 bases spanning the gap. There are 13 residues in the CDR3. The CDR3 loop is CASSFTEKETQYF. In nucleotides, the CDR3 is TGTGCCAGCAGCTTTACAGAAAAAGAGACCCAGTACTTC.

The J gene is TRBJ1-5, the V gene TRBV21-1. TRBV21-1 is deemed a pseudogene. CDR3 length: 19 amino acids. DNA of the CDR3: TGTGCCAGCAGCGCCACGAAAATCGAGGCCGCCTCTAGCAATCAGCCCCAGCATTTT. Translated: CASSATKIEAASSNQPQHF.

The chain employs TRBV2 and TRBJ2-6; D remains unclear. V lost 4 bases and J lost 2, with 6 bases in between. The CDR3 runs to 14 residues. Germline lookup yields CDR1 SNHLY and CDR2 FYNNEI. The CDR3 bases are TGTGCCAGCAGTGTAGACACTGGGGCCAACGTCCTGACTTTC. Amino acids: CASSVDTGANVLTF.

The rearrangement joins TRBV5-1 to TRBJ2-7; 10 bases are a match to TRBD1. CDR1 is SGHRS and CDR2 is YFSETQ in the germline V gene. The CDR3 totals 15 residues. V trimming: 4 bases; J trimming: 5 bases; junction bases outside the gene matches: 9. CDR3 loop: CASSVLTGGSDEQYF. The DNA of the CDR3 is TGCGCCAGCAGCGTACTGACAGGGGGCAGCGACGAGCAGTACTTC. Using reference TRBV5-1 and TRBJ2-7 for the parts outside the CDR3, the full variable domain is KAGVTQTPRYLIKTRGQQVTLSCSPISGHRSVSWYQQTPGQGLQFLFEYFSETQRNKGNFPGRFSGRQFSNSRSEMNVSTLELGDSALYLCASSVLTGGSDEQYFGPGTRLTVT.

The V and J genes are TRBV27 and TRBJ2-3; TRBD2 agrees at 8 bases. This CDR3 region has 15 residues. Germline values: CDR1 MNHEY, CDR2 SMNVEV (reference sequence). V shed 4 bases, J shed 4 bases, and the junction held 7 bases outside the gene matches. This CDR3 is CASSYRGGGSDTQYF. The CDR3 DNA reads TGTGCCAGCAGTTACCGGGGGGGAGGATCAGATACGCAGTATTTT.

This clone was seen only a few times. The chain employs TRBV5-1 and TRBJ2-7; 7 bases fit TRBD2. The CDR3 length is 15 residues. The junction had 10 bases not matched to a gene; V was cut back by 0 bases and J by 7 bases. Per the germline V gene, CDR1 is SGHRS and CDR2 is YFSETQ. Here the CDR3 reads CASSLEGPGGGEQYF. The CDR3 nucleotides read TGCGCCAGCAGCTTGGAAGGGCCGGGAGGAGGGGAGCAGTACTTC. The full variable domain, its missing parts supplied by reference TRBV5-1 and TRBJ2-7, is KAGVTQTPRYLIKTRGQQVTLSCSPISGHRSVSWYQQTPGQGLQFLFEYFSETQRNKGNFPGRFSGRQFSNSRSEMNVSTLELGDSALYLCASSLEGPGGGEQYFGPGTRLTVT.

There are a few counts of this clone. The chain combines TRBV20-1 with TRBJ1-2; possible D gene TRBD1, 5 bases. V lost 2 bases to trimming and J lost 7 bases, with 8 bases between them. CDR3 length: 11 residues. Germline V gene sequence: CDR1 DFQATT, CDR2 SNEGSKA (reference sequence). The CDR3: CSARPGIGYTF. The CDR3 region has the DNA TGCAGTGCTAGACCAGGGATTGGCTACACCTTC.

V and J are TRBV9 and TRBJ2-3, with TRBD2 matching 8 bases. The germline V gene encodes CDR1 SGDLS and CDR2 YYNGEE. Trimming at V came to 0 bases and at J to 4 bases, leaving 4 bases not matched to a gene. CDR3 length equals 15 residues. The CDR3 protein is CASSVGTSPSDTQYF. For the CDR3, the DNA is TGTGCCAGCAGCGTAGGGACTAGCCCATCAGATACGCAGTATTTT.

This clone is a singleton in its sample. The chain uses TRBV28 and TRBJ2-1, with D possibly being TRBD1 (6 bases). Trimming stripped 6 bases from V and 3 bases from J, with 18 bases between. The CDR3 runs to 16 residues. CDR1 is MDHEN and CDR2 is SYDVKM in the germline V gene. The CDR3 sequence: CASSTRTDGYYNEQFF. The CDR3 nucleotides read TGTGCCAGCAGCACCCGGACAGACGGCTACTACAATGAGCAGTTCTTC.

This sequence joins TRBV28 and TRBJ1-1; D remains ambiguous. CDR3 length equals 11 residues. Trimming left V 7 bases short and J 4 bases short, with 7 bases between. The V gene's germline CDR1 is MDHEN and CDR2 SYDVKM. CDR3 region: CASNPGTEAFF. The CDR3 bases are TGTGCCAGCAACCCGGGCACTGAAGCTTTCTTT.

This clone was detected once. V and J are TRBV4-1 and TRBJ2-3; 9 bases are shared with TRBD2. CDR1 and CDR2 from the germline V gene are MGHRA and YSYEKL. Trimming at V came to 0 bases and at J to 1 base, leaving 8 bases not matched to a gene. The CDR3 runs 18 residues. The DNA of the CDR3 is TGCGCCAGCAGCCAAGAGGGGCGCGGGAGGGGGGGCACAGATACGCAGTATTTT. This translates into CASSQEGRGRGGTDTQYF.

The chain carries TRBV15 and TRBJ2-3; 13 bases align to TRBD2. Germline CDR1 and CDR2: LNHNV and YYDKDF (reference sequence). V was pared by 0 bases and J by 4 bases, with 7 bases of the junction left unmatched. This CDR3 is 18 amino acids long. The CDR3 nucleotides read TGTGCCACCAGCAGAGATCCCTGGACTAGCGGGAGTGCAGATACGCAGTATTTT. Encoded protein: CATSRDPWTSGSADTQYF.

The chain uses TRBV24-1 and TRBJ2-5; possibly TRBD1 for D (6 bases). The CDR3 totals 13 residues. The germline V gene encodes CDR1 KGHDR and CDR2 SFDVKD. The germline V and J ends were trimmed by 7 bases and 4 bases, with 12 bases remaining between them. CDR3 nucleotide sequence: TGTGCCACCAGCCCACAGGGCAGAGAGACCCAGTACTTC. Translated: CATSPQGRETQYF.

CDR3 DNA: TGCAGCACCACCGGAGCGGGGTATGAAGAGACCCAGTACTTC. Amino acids: CSTTGAGYEETQYF. The V gene is TRBV29-1, the J gene TRBJ2-5, with 7 bases fitting TRBD2. Germline values: CDR1 SQVTM, CDR2 ANQGSEA. V lost 8 bases and J lost 3; bases outside the gene matches: 12. The CDR3 has 14 amino acids.

This clone was picked up a small number of times. The chain combines TRBV29-1 with TRBJ2-3; 8 bases are a match to TRBD2. Looked up from germline, CDR1 is SQVTM and CDR2 is ANQGSEA. The CDR3 covers 14 residues. The V and J ends lost 4 bases and 5 bases, in that order; junction bases with no gene match: 8. CDR3 residues: CSVAVGGAVDTQYF. DNA of the CDR3: TGCAGCGTTGCCGTCGGGGGGGCAGTAGATACGCAGTATTTT.

The gene calls are TRBV24-1 and TRBJ2-2; TRBD1 might be the D (5 bases). The germline CDR1 and CDR2 sequences are KGHDR and SFDVKD. V lost 5 bases and J lost 0, with 12 bases in between. The length of the CDR3 is 16 residues. The CDR3 nucleotides read TGTGCCACCAGTGCGAGGACACTAACGAACACCGGGGAGCTGTTTTTT. Translating gives CATSARTLTNTGELFF.

The CDR3 coding sequence is TGTGCCAGCAGTTACCCCTCGGTGCTAGCGGGAGTCGTGGGTGAGCAGTTCTTC. This sequence encodes CASSYPSVLAGVVGEQFF. The chain carries TRBV6-2 or TRBV6-3 and TRBJ2-1; TRBD2 aligns across 10 bases. Germline V gene data show CDR1 as MNHEY and CDR2 as SVGEGT. The CDR3 sequence is 18 residues long. Germline trimming cut 2 bases from V and 9 bases from J; bases unmatched to any gene: 16.

V and J are TRBV7-2 and TRBJ1-2, with D uncertain. V shed 1 base and J shed 2 bases, with 8 bases lying between them. This CDR3 region has 14 residues. The V gene's germline CDR1 is SGHTA and CDR2 FQGNSA. The CDR3 sequence is CASSLDPVNYGYTF. For the CDR3, the DNA is TGTGCCAGCAGCTTAGACCCGGTGAACTATGGCTACACCTTC.

The chain combines TRBV7-3 with TRBJ2-2; 8 bases are a match to TRBD2. V gave up 5 bases and J gave up 2 bases; unmatched junction bases: 4. Germline V gene sequence: CDR1 SGHTA, CDR2 FQGTGA. The CDR3 length is 15 residues. The CDR3 sequence is CASSLTSGNTGELFF. The CDR3 region has the DNA TGTGCCAGCAGCCTTACTAGCGGAAACACCGGGGAGCTGTTTTTT.

The V call is TRBV18, the J call TRBJ1-3; D might be TRBD1 (6 bases). The CDR3 length is 17 residues. The V gene lost 3 bases and the J gene lost 0 bases, with 15 bases spanning the gap. The germline CDR1 and CDR2 sequences are KGHSH and LQKENI. CDR3 nucleotides: TGTGCCAGCTCACCCCGACAGGTTCCCAGCTCTGGAAACACCATATATTTT. Translation: CASSPRQVPSSGNTIYF. Using reference TRBV18 and TRBJ1-3 for the parts outside the CDR3, the full variable domain is NAGVMQNPRHLVRRRGQEARLRCSPMKGHSHVYWYRQLPEEGLKFMVYLQKENIIDESGMPKERFSAEFPKEGPSILRIQQVVRGDSAAYFCASSPRQVPSSGNTIYFGEGSWLTVV.

The gene calls are TRBV5-1 and TRBJ1-2; the match to TRBD1 covers 7 bases. This CDR3 comprises 13 residues. Germline CDR1 and CDR2: SGHRS and YFSETQ. V gave up 3 bases and J gave up 6 bases; unmatched junction bases: 5. The chain's CDR3 is CASSSRQGNGYTF. CDR3 DNA sequence: TGCGCCAGCAGCTCCCGACAGGGTAATGGCTACACCTTC.

The sample holds one count of this clone. The rearrangement uses TRBV12-3 or TRBV12-4 and TRBJ2-2, with D unresolved. CDR3 length: 11 residues. Trimming removed 3 bases at V and 7 bases at J, with 3 bases between. CDR3: CASSFGGELFF. The CDR3 bases are TGTGCCAGCAGTTTCGGCGGGGAGCTGTTTTTT.